These 8 T cell receptor beta chains came from one sample sequenced in a study of T-cell reconstitution after alpha-beta-depleted transplantation in children. Preparation of the TCRbeta library involved a method that used unique molecular identifiers. TCRdb re-analysed the PCR reads in MiXCR, keeping a single row per CDR3 protein. Of hundreds of thousands of distinct CDR3 sequences in the sample, 32% were seen once. The starting material was PBMCs from the stem cell graft donor, obtained from the stem cell graft. The receptor source for this set is a human donor who donated a stem cell graft to a child with aplastic anemia.

V gene TRBV20-1 combines with J gene TRBJ2-7; 7 bases fit TRBD2. CDR1 and CDR2 from the germline V gene are DFQATT and SNEGSKA (reference sequence). The J segment lost 5 bases and the V segment lost 3 bases, leaving 10 bases of the junction unmatched. This CDR3 has 14 residues. The CDR3 DNA is TGCAGTGCTAGGAGCGGGGCGGGAGCGGACGAGCAGTACGTC. Translation: CSARSGAGADEQYV.

This clonotype was counted between two and nine times. This sequence joins TRBV20-1 and TRBJ2-1; 8 bases are shared with TRBD1. Germline V gives CDR1 DFQATT, CDR2 SNEGSKA (reference sequence). The CDR3 covers 15 residues. Trimming at V came to 5 bases and at J to 0 bases, leaving 6 bases not matched to a gene. Here the CDR3 reads CSARGTGSSYNEQFF. The CDR3 bases are TGCAGTGCTCGGGGGACAGGAAGCTCCTACAATGAGCAGTTCTTC.

V and J are TRBV19 and TRBJ2-3, with 7 positions matching TRBD1. The CDR3 sequence is 18 residues long. Trimming cost V 6 bases and J 2 bases; bases outside gene matches: 17. Germline V gene sequence: CDR1 LNHDA, CDR2 SQIVND (reference sequence). The CDR3 loop reads CASRETWAGQANTDTQYF. The CDR3 DNA is TGTGCCAGTAGGGAGACGTGGGCTGGACAGGCTAACACAGATACGCAGTATTTT.

The chain recombines TRBV9 with TRBJ1-5; tentative D call: TRBD1 (5 bases). The CDR3 covers 15 residues. The germline V and J ends were trimmed by 0 bases and 7 bases, with 14 bases remaining between them. Germline CDR1 SGDLS, CDR2 YYNGEE. The CDR3 reads CASSVEGTREQPQHF. For the CDR3, the DNA is TGTGCCAGCAGCGTAGAGGGGACGAGGGAACAGCCCCAGCATTTT.

The chain carries TRBV7-2 and TRBJ2-7, with 11 bases matching TRBD2. The CDR3 has 16 residues. Germline V gene sequence: CDR1 SGHTA, CDR2 FQGNSA. Trimming took 5 bases from V and 2 from J; bases not matched to a gene: 8. The CDR3 is CASSRGLAGGAYEQYF. The CDR3 DNA follows: TGTGCCAGCAGCAGGGGGCTAGCGGGGGGCGCCTACGAGCAGTACTTC.

This clonotype was detected a few times. The chain carries TRBV29-1 and TRBJ2-2; D unclear. Germline CDR1 and CDR2: SQVTM and ANQGSEA. This CDR3 contains 12 residues. V lost 3 bases and J 1 base, leaving 3 bases between the germline ends. The CDR3 coding sequence is TGCAGCGTTGAGGAGAACACCGGGGAGCTGTTTTTT. This codes for CSVEENTGELFF.

This clonotype was found a few times. The CDR3 sequence is CASSEAPPRSYNEQFF. The CDR3 DNA sequence: TGTGCCAGCAGTGAGGCTCCCCCACGCTCCTACAATGAGCAGTTCTTC. The chain couples TRBV6-1 to TRBJ2-1; D not certain. The CDR3 has 16 residues. The V gene lost 3 bases and the J gene lost 0 bases, with 12 bases spanning the gap. Germline V gene lookup returns CDR1 MNHNS and CDR2 SASEGT.

V is TRBV9 and J is TRBJ1-2, with D perhaps matching TRBD1 (5 bases). Looked up from germline, CDR1 is SGDLS and CDR2 is YYNGEE. Trimming took off 0 bases at V and 4 bases at J, with 19 bases between the two ends. The CDR3 runs to 17 residues. CDR3 region: CASSVATGPGSLYGYTF. The CDR3 region has the DNA TGTGCCAGCAGCGTAGCCACAGGTCCAGGTTCCCTCTATGGCTACACCTTC.